This TCR beta chain was identified during a study of T-cell reconstitution after alpha-beta-depleted transplantation in children. The table lists this clonotype with many counts. What it binds is unknown. Unique molecular identifiers were incorporated when the TCRbeta library was constructed. TCRdb called the PCR reads again in MiXCR, with one record for every CDR3 protein. The data hold almost 500,000 distinct CDR3 sequences, with about 11% observed a single time. Study-level findings and limits: Expanded graft clones numbering several hundred reportedly gave rise to alpha-beta T cells about two months after transplant.

The TCR originated in a child aged 2 to 9 with inherited bone marrow failure, due to receive a stem cell transplant. Sequencing used PBMCs, obtained before TCRalphabeta/CD19-depleted stem cell transplant.

The CDR3 loop reads CASSLSGSYLYEQYF. CDR3 nucleotides: TGTGCCAGCAGCTTAAGCGGGAGTTATCTCTACGAGCAGTACTTC. J is TRBJ2-7 and V is TRBV7-2, with 8 bases matching TRBD2. The trim removed 2 bases at V and 3 bases at J, leaving 6 bases unmatched. Germline V lookup: CDR1 SGHTA, CDR2 FQGNSA. CDR3 length equals 15 residues.